The source of this T cell receptor (beta chain) is a study of blood T cell repertoires in COVID-19. Across the whole study: There were acute and convalescent COVID-19 samples, and they came from the United States, Italy and Spain. The analysed material was cDNA or gDNA that came from T cells, B-cell-depleted T cells, or PBMCs.

The method was immunoSEQ multiplex PCR; TCRdb's version includes in-frame clones alone and lacks a portion of them. The sample carries over 80,000 clones, 86% recorded once. The CDR3 runs 15 residues. The V gene lost 0 bases and the J gene lost 2 bases, with 8 bases spanning the gap. CDR1 LNHNV and CDR2 YYDKDF come from the germline V gene (reference sequence). This clone was recorded only once. The V and J genes are TRBV15 and TRBJ1-3; D unresolved. The source material was peripheral blood. The source of this sequence is a man older than 75 with active or convalescent COVID-19. The CDR3 nucleotides read TGTGCCACCAGCAGAGAGGGCCTCGCTGGAAACACCATATATTTT. Encoded protein: CATSREGLAGNTIYF.